The rows below give T cell receptor beta chains drawn from one sample of a study of spatial heterogeneity in lung cancer. MiXCR, applied by TCRdb to the 5' RACE reads, yields one record per CDR3 protein. The table records roughly 5,000 distinct CDR3 sequences, about 4.2% of them present only once. This specimen consisted of normal lung tissue next to the tumor, obtained at surgery. The receptors come from a male donor with early-stage non-small cell lung cancer. Each CDR3 is given without its conserved first and last residue. Clone size is stated in some rows and not others, as once, few, many or a class when expanded.

CDR3 protein	J gene	V gene	clone size
ADQEGLAVYNEQF	TRBJ2-1	TRBV7-2	medium-sized
ASRLQGVASPLH	TRBJ1-6	TRBV7-2	medium-sized
ASSHREAEAF	TRBJ1-1	TRBV12-3/TRBV12-4	few
SEGTGREADTQY	TRBJ2-3	TRBV29-1	many
ASSPTGTSPFGAYEQY	TRBJ2-7	TRBV11-2	many
SVGATQGYT	TRBJ1-2	TRBV29-1	medium-sized
ASSLGVSGANVLT	TRBJ2-6	TRBV7-9	many
ASSFRQGAKGYT	TRBJ1-2	TRBV27	large
ASSPLVGRRNEQF	TRBJ2-1	TRBV3-1	many
ASSPPDRVRETQY	TRBJ2-5	TRBV3-1	medium-sized
SARRDSGAMNEQY	TRBJ2-7	TRBV20-1	many
SARGASNEKLF	TRBJ1-4	TRBV20-1	many
ASSTGGQGLNIQY	TRBJ2-4	TRBV9	.
SALTSGGLNYEQY	TRBJ2-7	TRBV20-1	many
ASSLATSGGPYNEQF	TRBJ2-1	TRBV7-2	few
ASSEIVAGSSYNEQF	TRBJ2-1	TRBV2	medium-sized
ASSLEQQTSGSSYEQY	TRBJ2-7	TRBV4-1	many
SSETWGTYNEQF	TRBJ2-1	TRBV29-1	medium-sized
ATAETSNYGYT	TRBJ1-2	TRBV10-3	many
ASSDSGGTMPREQY	TRBJ2-7	TRBV6-4	many
ASSYSQTGFYGYT	TRBJ1-2	TRBV6-5	medium-sized
ATSEEAGHPT	TRBJ1-2	TRBV24-1	medium-sized
ASSLETANYGYT	TRBJ1-2	TRBV5-1	many
ASSHTGFNQPQH	TRBJ1-5	TRBV19	many
AIGPSNQPLH	TRBJ1-5	TRBV27	medium-sized
ASSLQGGRAIYEQY	TRBJ2-7	TRBV27	many
ASSPKGRDEKLF	TRBJ1-4	TRBV7-9	medium-sized
ASSLEGRGSFGTEAF	TRBJ1-1	TRBV5-1	many
ASSLEKGAANEQF	TRBJ2-1	TRBV5-4	.